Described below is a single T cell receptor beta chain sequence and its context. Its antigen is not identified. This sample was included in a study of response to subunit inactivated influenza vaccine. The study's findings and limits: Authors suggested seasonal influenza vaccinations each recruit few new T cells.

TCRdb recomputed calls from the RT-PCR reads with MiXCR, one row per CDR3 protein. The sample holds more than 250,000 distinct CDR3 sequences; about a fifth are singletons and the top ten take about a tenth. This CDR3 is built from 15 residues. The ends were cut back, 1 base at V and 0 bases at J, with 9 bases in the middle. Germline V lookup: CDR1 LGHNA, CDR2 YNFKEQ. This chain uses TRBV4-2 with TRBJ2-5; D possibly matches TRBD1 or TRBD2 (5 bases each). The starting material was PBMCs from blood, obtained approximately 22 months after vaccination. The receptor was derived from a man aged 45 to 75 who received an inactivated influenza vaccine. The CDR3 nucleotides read TGTGCCAGCAGCCAAGTCGGGGCAGACCAAGAGACCCAGTACTTC. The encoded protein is CASSQVGADQETQYF.